The clone carrying this T cell receptor (beta chain) was counted a few times. Antigen specificity is unknown. The record originates from a study of T-cell memory formation after mild COVID-19. Across the whole study: The TCR clusters were mostly specific to one donor. Findings and limits, study-wide: Clones contracting day 15 to 85 were balanced CD4/CD8; later expanders leaned CD4+. Researchers report contracting CD4+ clones mostly in CM and EM, with CD8+ clones in EMRA.

Constant-segment primers were used for 5'RACE, and the resulting TCR alpha and TCR beta cDNA libraries carried sample barcodes and UMIs. TCRdb reanalysed the 5' RACE reads using MiXCR and keeps one entry per CDR3 protein. The sample yields about 55,000 distinct CDR3 sequences, 8% to 10% seen once. V shed 0 bases and J 1 base; nucleotides not matched to a gene: 4. Per germline, CDR1 MNHEY and CDR2 SVGAGI. The CDR3 spans 16 residues. The chain is built from TRBV6-5 and TRBJ2-3; 7 bases are a match to TRBD1. This TCR was recovered from a young man who had mild COVID-19 (a few samples of this study predate the infection). Cell type and time point are not known. Sequenced input: PBMCs or a T cell subset sorted from them (not recorded which). CDR3 in amino acids: CASSYSTGSGTDTQYF. CDR3 sequence (DNA): TGTGCCAGCAGTTACTCGACAGGGAGTGGCACAGATACGCAGTATTTT.